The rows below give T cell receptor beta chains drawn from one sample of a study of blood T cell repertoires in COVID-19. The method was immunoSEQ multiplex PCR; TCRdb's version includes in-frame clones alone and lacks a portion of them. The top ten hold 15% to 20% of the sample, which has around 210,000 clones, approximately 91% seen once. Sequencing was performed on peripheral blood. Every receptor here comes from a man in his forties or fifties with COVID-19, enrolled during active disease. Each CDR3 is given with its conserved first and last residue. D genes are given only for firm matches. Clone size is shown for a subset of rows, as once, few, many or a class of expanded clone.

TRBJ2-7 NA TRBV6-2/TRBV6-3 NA CASSERRGLGIYEQYF TGTGCCAGCAGCGAAAGACGGGGACTCGGGATCTACGAGCAGTACTTC
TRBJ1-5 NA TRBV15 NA CATSRDPLNQPQHF TGTGCCACCAGCAGAGATCCGCTAAATCAGCCCCAGCATTTT
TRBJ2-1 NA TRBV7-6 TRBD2 CASSLAGTTTYNEQFF TGTGCCAGCAGCTTAGCGGGGACTACGACCTACAATGAGCAGTTCTTC
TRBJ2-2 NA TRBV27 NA CASTLSGGRLTGTGELFF TGTGCCAGCACCCTCTCAGGGGGGCGCCTAACAGGAACCGGGGAGCTGTTTTTT
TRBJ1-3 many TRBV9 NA CASSPLGAPTIYF TGTGCCAGCAGCCCCCTGGGAGCTCCTACCATATATTTT
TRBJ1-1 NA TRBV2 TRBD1 CARSTGGSNTEAFF TGTGCCAGATCGACAGGGGGGTCTAACACTGAAGCTTTCTTT
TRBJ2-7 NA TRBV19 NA CASSIGGGEQYF TGTGCCAGTAGTATTGGAGGAGGTGAGCAGTACTTC
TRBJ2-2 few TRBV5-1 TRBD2 CASSYPREGTGELFF TGCGCCAGCAGCTACCCCCGGGAGGGTACCGGGGAGCTGTTTTTT
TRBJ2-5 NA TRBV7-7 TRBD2 CASSSDGTTQETQYF TGTGCCAGCAGCTCAGACGGGACTACCCAAGAGACCCAGTACTTC
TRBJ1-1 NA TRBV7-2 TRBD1 CASSLGQGRGNTEAFF TGTGCCAGCAGCTTAGGACAGGGGCGGGGGAACACTGAAGCTTTCTTT
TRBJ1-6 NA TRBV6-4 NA CASSDADNSPLHF TGTGCCAGCAGTGACGCAGATAATTCACCCCTCCACTTT
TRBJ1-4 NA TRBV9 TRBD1 CASSPSDRGTNEKLFF TGTGCCAGCAGCCCGAGCGACAGGGGGACTAATGAAAAACTGTTTTTT
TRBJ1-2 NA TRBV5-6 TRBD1 CASSFTGADGYTF TGTGCCAGCAGCTTTACAGGGGCAGATGGCTACACCTTC
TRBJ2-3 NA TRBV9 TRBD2 CASSPLAGETDTQYF TGTGCCAGCAGCCCACTAGCGGGGGAGACAGATACGCAGTATTTT
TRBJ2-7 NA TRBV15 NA CATRPGLINEQYF TGTGCCACCAGACCCGGACTTATCAACGAGCAGTACTTC
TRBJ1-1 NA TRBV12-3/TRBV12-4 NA CASSRQKSTEAFF TGTGCCAGCAGCCGACAGAAGAGCACTGAAGCTTTCTTT
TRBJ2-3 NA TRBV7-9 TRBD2 CASSLGWTSGGDTQYF TGTGCCAGCAGCTTAGGATGGACTAGCGGGGGGGATACGCAGTATTTT
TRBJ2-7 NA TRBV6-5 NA CASSSAVRRAEQYF TGTGCCAGCAGTTCGGCGGTCCGGCGGGCCGAGCAGTACTTC
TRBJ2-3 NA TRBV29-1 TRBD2 CSVERGAEDTQYF TGCAGCGTTGAGCGGGGGGCGGAAGATACGCAGTATTTT
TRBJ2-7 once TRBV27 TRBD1 CASSLSGTGFSSEQYF TGTGCCAGCAGTTTATCAGGGACAGGTTTTTCTAGCGAGCAGTACTTC
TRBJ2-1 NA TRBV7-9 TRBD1 CASSGDRGSANEQFF TGTGCCAGCAGCGGAGACAGGGGATCCGCCAATGAGCAGTTCTTC
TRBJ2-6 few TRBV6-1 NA CASSENSLSVSGANVLTF TGTGCCAGCAGTGAAAATAGCCTGTCGGTATCTGGGGCCAACGTCCTGACTTTC